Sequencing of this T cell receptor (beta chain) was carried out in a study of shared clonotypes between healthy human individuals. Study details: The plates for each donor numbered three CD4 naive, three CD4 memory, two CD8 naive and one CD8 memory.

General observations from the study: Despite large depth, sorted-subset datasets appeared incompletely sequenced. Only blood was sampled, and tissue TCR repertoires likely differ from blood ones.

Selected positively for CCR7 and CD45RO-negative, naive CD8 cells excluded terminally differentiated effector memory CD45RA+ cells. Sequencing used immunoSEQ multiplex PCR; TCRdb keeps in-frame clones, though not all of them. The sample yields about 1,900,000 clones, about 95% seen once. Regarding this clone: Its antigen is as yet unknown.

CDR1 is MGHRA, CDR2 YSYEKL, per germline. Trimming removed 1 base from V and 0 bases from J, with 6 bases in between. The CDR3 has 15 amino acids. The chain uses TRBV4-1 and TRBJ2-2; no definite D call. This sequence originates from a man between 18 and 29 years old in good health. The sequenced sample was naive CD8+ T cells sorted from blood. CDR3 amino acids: CASSQAPPNTGELFF. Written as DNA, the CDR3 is TGCGCCAGCAGCCAAGCGCCTCCGAACACCGGGGAGCTGTTTTTT.